This TCR beta chain originates from a study of shared clonotypes between healthy human individuals. Study observations and caveats: Non-shared clonotypes were found to have lower generation probabilities than the clonotypes that were shared by all four of the sorted-subset donors. Naive subsets, compared against memory subsets, generally had larger estimated richness values.

CDR3 length: 15 amino acids. Germline V lookup: CDR1 WNHNN, CDR2 SYGVQD (reference sequence). J lost 3 bases, V lost 5 bases, and 6 bases had no gene match. Remarks on this clone: Antigen unknown.

Only in-frame clones appear in the TCRdb table, and some are missing; sequencing was by immunoSEQ multiplex PCR. Here the sample spans about 2,500,000 clones, approximately 92% being singletons. The TCR was taken from a man between 18 and 29 years old in good health. The chain recombines TRBV10-1 with TRBJ1-4, with 7 bases lining up with TRBD1. Sequencing input: naive CD4+ T cells sorted from blood. Subset meaning: CD45RA+ positively selected. CDR3 nucleotides: TGCGCCAGCAGTCGGGGACAGACACCTAATGAAAAACTGTTTTTT. Residues: CASSRGQTPNEKLFF.